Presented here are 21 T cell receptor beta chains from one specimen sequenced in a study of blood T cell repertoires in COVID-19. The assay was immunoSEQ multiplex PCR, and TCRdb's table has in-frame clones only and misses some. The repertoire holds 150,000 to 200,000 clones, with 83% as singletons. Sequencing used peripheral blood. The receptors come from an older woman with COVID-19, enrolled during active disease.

CDR3 DNA sequence: TGTGCCACCAGTGTAAGCGCTTCCTACAATGAGCAGTTCTTC. It translates to CATSVSASYNEQFF. The chain combines TRBV24-1 with TRBJ2-1; unclear D gene. The CDR3 covers 14 residues. V lost 5 bases to trimming and J lost 1 base, with 8 bases between them. Germline V CDR1 and CDR2: KGHDR, SFDVKD.

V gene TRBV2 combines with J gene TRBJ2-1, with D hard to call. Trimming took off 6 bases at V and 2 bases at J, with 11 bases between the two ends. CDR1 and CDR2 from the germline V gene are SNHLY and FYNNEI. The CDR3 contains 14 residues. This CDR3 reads CASRQTFPYNEQFF. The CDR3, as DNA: TGTGCCAGCAGACAGACATTCCCCTACAATGAGCAGTTCTTC.

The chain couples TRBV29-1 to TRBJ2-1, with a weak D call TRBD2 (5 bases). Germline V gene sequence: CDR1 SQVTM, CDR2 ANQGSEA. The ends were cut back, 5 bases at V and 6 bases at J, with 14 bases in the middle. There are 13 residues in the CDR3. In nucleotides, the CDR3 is TGCAGCGTTCAAAGTGGGAGAGTCAATGAGCAGTTCTTC. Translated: CSVQSGRVNEQFF.

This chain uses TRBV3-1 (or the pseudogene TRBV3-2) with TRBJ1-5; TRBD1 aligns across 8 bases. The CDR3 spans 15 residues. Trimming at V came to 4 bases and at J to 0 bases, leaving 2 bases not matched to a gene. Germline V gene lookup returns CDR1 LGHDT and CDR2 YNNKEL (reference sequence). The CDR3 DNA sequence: TGTGCCAGCAGCCCCACAGGGGGTAGCAATCAGCCCCAGCATTTT. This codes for CASSPTGGSNQPQHF.

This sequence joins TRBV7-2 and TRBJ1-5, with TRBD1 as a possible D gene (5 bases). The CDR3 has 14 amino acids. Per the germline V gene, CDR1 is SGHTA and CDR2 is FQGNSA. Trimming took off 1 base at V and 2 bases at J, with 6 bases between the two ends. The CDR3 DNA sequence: TGTGCCAGCAGCTTAGGGGGGGGCAATCAGCCCCAGCATTTT. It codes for CASSLGGGNQPQHF.

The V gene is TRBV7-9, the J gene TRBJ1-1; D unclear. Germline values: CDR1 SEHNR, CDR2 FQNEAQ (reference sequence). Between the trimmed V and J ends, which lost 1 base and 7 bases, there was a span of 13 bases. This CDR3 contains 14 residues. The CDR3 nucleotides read TGTGCCAGCAGCTTAGTACAGCCCGCGAATGAAGCTTTCTTT. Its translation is CASSLVQPANEAFF.

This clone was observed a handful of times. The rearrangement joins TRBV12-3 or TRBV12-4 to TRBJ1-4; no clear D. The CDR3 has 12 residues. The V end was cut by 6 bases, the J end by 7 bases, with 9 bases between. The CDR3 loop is CASRRESEKLFF. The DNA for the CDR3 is TGTGCCAGCAGACGAGAAAGTGAAAAACTGTTTTTT.

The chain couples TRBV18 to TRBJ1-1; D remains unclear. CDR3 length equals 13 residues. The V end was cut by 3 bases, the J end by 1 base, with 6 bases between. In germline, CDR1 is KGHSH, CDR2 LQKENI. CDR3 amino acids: CASSPRSNTEAFF. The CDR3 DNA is TGTGCCAGCTCACCGAGGTCGAACACTGAAGCTTTCTTT.

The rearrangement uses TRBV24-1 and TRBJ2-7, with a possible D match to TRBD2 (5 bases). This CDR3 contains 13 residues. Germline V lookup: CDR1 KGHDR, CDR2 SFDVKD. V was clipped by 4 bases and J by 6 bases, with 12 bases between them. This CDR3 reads CATSEYPGGEQYF. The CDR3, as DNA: TGTGCCACCAGTGAATACCCAGGAGGCGAGCAGTACTTC.

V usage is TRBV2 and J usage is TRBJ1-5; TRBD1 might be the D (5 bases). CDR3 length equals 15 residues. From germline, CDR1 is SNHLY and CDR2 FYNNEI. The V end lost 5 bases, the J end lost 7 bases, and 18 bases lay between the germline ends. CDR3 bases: TGTGCCAGCAGTCTTAGGGGCAGGGTATACCAGCCCCAGCATTTT. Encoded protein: CASSLRGRVYQPQHF.

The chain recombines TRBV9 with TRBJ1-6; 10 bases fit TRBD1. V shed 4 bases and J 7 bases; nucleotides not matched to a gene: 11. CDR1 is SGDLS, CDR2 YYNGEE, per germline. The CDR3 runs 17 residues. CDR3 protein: CASSPHGQGVINSPLHF. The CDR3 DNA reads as TGTGCCAGCAGCCCCCATGGACAGGGGGTTATAAATTCACCCCTCCACTTT.

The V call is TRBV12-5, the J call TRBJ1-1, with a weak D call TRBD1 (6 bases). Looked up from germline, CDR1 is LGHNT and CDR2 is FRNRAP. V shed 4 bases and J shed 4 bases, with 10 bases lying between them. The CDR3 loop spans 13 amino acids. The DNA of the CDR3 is TGTGCTAGTGGTTCCCAAGGGGGCACTGAAGCTTTCTTT. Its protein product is CASGSQGGTEAFF.

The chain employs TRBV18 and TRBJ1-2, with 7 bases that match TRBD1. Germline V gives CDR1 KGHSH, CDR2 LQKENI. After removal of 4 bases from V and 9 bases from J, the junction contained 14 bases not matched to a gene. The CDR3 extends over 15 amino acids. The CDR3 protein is CASSLTSRDSKSYTF. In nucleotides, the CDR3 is TGTGCCAGCTCACTGACAAGTCGGGACAGCAAAAGCTACACCTTC.

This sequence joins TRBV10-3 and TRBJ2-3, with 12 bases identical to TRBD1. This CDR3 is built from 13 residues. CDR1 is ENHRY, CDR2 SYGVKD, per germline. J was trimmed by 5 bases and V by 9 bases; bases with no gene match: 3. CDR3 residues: CAMGQGAQDTQYF. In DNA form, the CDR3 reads TGTGCCATGGGACAGGGGGCGCAAGATACGCAGTATTTT.

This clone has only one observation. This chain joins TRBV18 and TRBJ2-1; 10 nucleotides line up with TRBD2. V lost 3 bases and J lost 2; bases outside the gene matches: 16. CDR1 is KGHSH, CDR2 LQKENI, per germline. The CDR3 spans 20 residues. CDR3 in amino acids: CASSPTEGARTSGAYNEQFF. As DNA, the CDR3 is TGTGCCAGCTCACCTACGGAGGGGGCACGGACTAGCGGTGCCTACAATGAGCAGTTCTTC.

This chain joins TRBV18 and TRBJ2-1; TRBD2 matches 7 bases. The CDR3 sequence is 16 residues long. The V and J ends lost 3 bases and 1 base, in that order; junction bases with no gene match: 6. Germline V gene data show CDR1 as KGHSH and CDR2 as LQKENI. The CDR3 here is CASSPSSGISYNEQFF. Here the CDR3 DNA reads TGTGCCAGCTCACCGTCAAGCGGGATATCCTACAATGAGCAGTTCTTC.

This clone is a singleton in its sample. The CDR3 sequence is CASSRRGQYGYTF. The CDR3 bases are TGTGCCAGCAGCCGCAGGGGGCAATATGGCTACACCTTC. J is TRBJ1-2 and V is TRBV11-2; 8 nucleotides agree with TRBD1. V lost 5 bases, J lost 5 bases, and 4 bases stayed unmatched. CDR3 length: 13 residues. Germline CDR1 and CDR2: SGHAT and FQNNGV.

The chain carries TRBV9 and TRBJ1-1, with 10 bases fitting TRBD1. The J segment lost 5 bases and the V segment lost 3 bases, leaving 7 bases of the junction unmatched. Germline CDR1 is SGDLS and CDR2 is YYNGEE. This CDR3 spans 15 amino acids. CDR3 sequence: CASSGGQGTWTEAFF. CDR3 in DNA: TGTGCCAGCAGCGGGGGACAGGGGACGTGGACTGAAGCTTTCTTT.

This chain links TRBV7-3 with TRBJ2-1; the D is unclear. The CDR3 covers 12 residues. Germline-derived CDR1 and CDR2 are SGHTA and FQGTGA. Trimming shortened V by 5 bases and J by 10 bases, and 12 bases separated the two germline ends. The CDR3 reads CASSPTSREQFF. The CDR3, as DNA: TGTGCCAGCAGCCCGACAAGTCGGGAGCAGTTCTTC. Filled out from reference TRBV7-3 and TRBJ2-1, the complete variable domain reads GAGVSQTPSNKVTEKGKYVELRCDPISGHTALYWYRQSLGQGPEFLIYFQGTGAADDSGLPNDRFFAVRPEGSVSTLKIQRTERGDSAVYLCASSPTSREQFFGPGTRLTVL.

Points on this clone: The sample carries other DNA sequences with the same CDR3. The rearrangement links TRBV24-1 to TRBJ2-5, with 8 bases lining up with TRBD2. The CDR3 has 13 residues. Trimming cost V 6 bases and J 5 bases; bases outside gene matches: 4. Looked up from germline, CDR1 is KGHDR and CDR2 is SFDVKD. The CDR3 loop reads CATSPGGEETQYF. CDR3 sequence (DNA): TGTGCCACCAGTCCCGGGGGGGAGGAGACCCAGTACTTC.

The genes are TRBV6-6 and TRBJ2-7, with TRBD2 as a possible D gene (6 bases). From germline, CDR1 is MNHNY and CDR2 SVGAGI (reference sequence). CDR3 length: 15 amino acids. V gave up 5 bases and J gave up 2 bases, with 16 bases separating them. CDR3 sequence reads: CASSRGDGLTYEQYF. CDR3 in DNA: TGTGCCAGCAGTCGCGGGGACGGACTAACCTACGAGCAGTACTTC.